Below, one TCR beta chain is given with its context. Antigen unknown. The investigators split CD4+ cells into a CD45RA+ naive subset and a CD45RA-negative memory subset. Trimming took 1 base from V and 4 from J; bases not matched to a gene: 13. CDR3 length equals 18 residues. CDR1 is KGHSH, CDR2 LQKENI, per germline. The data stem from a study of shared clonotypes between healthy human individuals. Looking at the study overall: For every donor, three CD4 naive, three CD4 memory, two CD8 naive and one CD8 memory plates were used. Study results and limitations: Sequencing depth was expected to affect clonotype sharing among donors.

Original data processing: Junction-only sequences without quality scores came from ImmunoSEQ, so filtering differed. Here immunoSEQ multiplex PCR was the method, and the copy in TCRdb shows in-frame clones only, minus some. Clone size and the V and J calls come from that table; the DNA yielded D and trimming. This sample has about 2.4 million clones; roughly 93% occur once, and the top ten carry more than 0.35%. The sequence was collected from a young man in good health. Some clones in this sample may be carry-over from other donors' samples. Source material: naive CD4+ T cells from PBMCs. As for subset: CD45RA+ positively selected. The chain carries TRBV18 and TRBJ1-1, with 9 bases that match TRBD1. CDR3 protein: CASSPRITGTGTGTEAFF. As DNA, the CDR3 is TGTGCCAGCTCACCACGGATTACCGGGACAGGGACGGGCACTGAAGCTTTCTTT.